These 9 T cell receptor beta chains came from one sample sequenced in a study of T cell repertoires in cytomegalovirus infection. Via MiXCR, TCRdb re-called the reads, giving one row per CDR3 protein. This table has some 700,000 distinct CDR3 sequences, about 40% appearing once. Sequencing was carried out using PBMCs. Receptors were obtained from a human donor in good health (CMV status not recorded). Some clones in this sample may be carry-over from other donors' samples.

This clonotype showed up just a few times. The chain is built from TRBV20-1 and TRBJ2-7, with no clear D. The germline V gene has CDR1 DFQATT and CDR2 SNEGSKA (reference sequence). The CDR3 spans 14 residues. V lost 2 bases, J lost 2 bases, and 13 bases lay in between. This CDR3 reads CSARQSILTYEQYF. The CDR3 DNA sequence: TGCAGTGCTAGACAGAGTATACTAACCTACGAGCAGTACTTC.

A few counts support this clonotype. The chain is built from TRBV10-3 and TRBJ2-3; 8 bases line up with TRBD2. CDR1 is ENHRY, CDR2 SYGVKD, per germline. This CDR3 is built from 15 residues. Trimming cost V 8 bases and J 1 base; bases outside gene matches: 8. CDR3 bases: TGTGCCATCGGGGCGGGGGGACCTCGCACAGATACGCAGTATTTT. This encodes CAIGAGGPRTDTQYF.

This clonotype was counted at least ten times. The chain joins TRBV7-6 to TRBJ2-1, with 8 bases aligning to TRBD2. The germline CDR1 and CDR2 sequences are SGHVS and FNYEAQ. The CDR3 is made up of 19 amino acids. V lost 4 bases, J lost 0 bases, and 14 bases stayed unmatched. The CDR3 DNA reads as TGTGCCAGCAGCTCTAGGGTGGGACGGGAGGGCCCCTCCTACAATGAGCAGTTCTTC. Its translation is CASSSRVGREGPSYNEQFF.

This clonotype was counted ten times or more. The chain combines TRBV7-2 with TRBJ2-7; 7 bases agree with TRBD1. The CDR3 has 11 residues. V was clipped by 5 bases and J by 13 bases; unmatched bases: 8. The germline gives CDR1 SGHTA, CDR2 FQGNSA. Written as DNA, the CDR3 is TGTGCCAGCAGCCGAGACAGGGTTTGTTACTTC. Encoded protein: CASSRDRVCYF.

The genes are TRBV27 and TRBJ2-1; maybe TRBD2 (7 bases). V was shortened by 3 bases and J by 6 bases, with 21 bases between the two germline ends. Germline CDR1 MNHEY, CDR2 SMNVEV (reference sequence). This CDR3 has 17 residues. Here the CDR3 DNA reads TGTGCCAGCAGTTTGGCTAAGGGGGGGGCCCAGTCCAATGAGCAGTTCTTC. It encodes CASSLAKGGAQSNEQFF.

The CDR3 reads CASSIWDRGNQPQHF. DNA for the CDR3: TGTGCCAGTAGTATATGGGACAGGGGGAATCAGCCCCAGCATTTT. The rearrangement uses TRBV19 and TRBJ1-5; 11 bases align to TRBD1. The V segment lost 2 bases and the J segment 4 bases; nucleotides outside the gene matches: 1. Germline CDR1 and CDR2: LNHDA and SQIVND (reference sequence). The CDR3 length is 15 residues.

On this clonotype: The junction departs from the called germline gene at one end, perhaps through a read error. The DNA for the CDR3 is TGTGCCAGCAACTTAACGGTAGTCAGGGGGCCCAATCAGCCCCAGCATTTT. Encoded protein: CASNLTVVRGPNQPQHF. The V and J genes are TRBV7-2 and TRBJ1-5; 8 bases map to TRBD1. The germline V gene encodes CDR1 SGHTA and CDR2 FQGNSA. CDR3 length equals 17 residues.

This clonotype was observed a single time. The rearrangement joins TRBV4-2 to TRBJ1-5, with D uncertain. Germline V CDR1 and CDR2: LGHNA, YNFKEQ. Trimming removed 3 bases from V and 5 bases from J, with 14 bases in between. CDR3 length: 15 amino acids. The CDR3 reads CASSQVSPRDQPQHF. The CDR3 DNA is TGTGCCAGCAGCCAGGTGTCCCCCCGGGATCAGCCCCAGCATTTT.

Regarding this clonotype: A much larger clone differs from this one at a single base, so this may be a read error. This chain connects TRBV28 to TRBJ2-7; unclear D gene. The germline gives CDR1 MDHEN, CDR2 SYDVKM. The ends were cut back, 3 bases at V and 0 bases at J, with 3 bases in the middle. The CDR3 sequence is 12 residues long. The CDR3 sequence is CASSFYSYEQYF. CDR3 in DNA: TGTGCCAGCAGTTTCTACTCCTACGAGCAGTACTTC.